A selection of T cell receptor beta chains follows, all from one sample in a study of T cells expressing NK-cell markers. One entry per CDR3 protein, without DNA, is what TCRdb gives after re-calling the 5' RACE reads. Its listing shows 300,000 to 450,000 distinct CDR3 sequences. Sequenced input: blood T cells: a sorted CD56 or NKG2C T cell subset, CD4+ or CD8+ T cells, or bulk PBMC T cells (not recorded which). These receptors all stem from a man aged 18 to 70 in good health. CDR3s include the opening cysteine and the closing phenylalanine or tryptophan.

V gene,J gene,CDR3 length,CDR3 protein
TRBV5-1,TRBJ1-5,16,CASSLGTGNPNQPQHF
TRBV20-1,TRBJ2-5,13,CSAATGLKETQYF
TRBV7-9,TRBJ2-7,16,CASSPGRGPRSREQYF
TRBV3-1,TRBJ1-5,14,CASSRTGRFQPQHF
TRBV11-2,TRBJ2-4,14,CASSHLLAKNIQYF
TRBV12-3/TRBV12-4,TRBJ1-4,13,CASSPPPNEKLFF
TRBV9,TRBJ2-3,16,CASSARTGAGTDTQYF
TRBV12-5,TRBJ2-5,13,CASGSAAAETQYF
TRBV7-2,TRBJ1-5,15,CASSLGPGQNQPQHF
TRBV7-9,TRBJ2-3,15,CASSGYRGGTDTQYF
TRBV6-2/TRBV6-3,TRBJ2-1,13,CASSPERLTGQFF
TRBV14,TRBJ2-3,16,CASSQRRAVSTDTQYF
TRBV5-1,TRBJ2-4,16,CASSFSPGVVKNIQYF
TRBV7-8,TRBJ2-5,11,CASSLTTGQYF
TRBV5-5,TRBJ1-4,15,CASSWSPVGDEKLFF
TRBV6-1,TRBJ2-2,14,CASNKVGNTGELFF
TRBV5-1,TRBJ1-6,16,CASSLSPNLYNSPLHF
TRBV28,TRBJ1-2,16,CASSPPGTKTVDGYTF
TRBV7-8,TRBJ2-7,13,CASSLRSGIEQYF
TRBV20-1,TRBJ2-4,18,CSAIVPAGGRLAKNIQYF
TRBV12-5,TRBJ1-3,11,CASGNGNTIYF
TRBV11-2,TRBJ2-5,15,CASSLARSLQETQYF
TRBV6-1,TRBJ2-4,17,CASSEVSSRGAKNIQYF
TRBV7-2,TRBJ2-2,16,CASSSGTSRNTGELFF
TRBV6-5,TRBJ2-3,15,CASSYSRTSRDTQYF
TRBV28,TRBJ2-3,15,CASSPTGVATDTQYF
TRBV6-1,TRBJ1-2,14,CASGTGGFNYGYTF
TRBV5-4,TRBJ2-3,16,CASSSGLAGVSDTQYF
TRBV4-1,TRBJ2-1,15,CASSQLMGSYNEQFF
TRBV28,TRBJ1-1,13,CASRPGKNTEAFF
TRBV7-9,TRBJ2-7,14,CASTPLEGAYEQYF
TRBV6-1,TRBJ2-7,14,CASSGTSSAYEQYF
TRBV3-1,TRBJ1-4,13,CASSPKPDRELFF
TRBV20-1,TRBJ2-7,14,CSAHSTGSGHEQYF
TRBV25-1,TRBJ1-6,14,CASSEYTWASPLHF
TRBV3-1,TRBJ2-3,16,CASSQDPASGGDTQYF
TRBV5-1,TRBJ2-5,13,CASSVGQQETQYF
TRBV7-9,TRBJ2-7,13,CASSSSGGYEQYF
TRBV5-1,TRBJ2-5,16,CASSPLAGVFAKTQYF
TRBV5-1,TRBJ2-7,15,CASSLGWQALSEQYF
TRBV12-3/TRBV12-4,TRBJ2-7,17,CASSFQSWLSRSYEQYF
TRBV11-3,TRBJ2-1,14,CASSLRGYNNEQFF
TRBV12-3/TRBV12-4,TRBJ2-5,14,CASSPRGGGETQYF
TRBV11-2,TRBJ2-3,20,CASSLREAVGTNWGTDTQYF
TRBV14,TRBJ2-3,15,CASSYGTSLPDTQYF
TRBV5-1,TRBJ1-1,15,CASSSRQGQNTEAFF
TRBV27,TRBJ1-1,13,CASSPRQGANAFF
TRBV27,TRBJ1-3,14,CASRRQGGGNTIYF
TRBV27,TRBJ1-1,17,CASSLSLNRRRNTEAFF
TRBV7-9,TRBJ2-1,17,CASSSYQTGTSHNEQFF
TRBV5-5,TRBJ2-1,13,CASRWTGSNEQFF
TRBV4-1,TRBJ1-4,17,CASSQGDPGGGNEKLFF
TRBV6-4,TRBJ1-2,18,CASSELRDPTTENYGYTF
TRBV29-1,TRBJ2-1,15,CSVEWLAGGRNEQFF
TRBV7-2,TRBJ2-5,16,CASSLLRRRLQETQYF
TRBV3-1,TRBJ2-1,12,CASSQRNFEQFF
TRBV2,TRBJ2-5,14,CASSEWSTQETQYF
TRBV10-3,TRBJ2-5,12,CAASGGQETQYF
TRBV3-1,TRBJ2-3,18,CASSQGSLAGAKLDTQYF